The source of this T cell receptor (beta chain) is a study of blood T cell repertoires in COVID-19. Across the whole study: Researchers got acute and convalescent COVID-19 samples from the United States, Italy and Spain.

Recruited during active infection, patients (from Seattle) were subsequently followed longitudinally. V lost 1 base to trimming and J lost 5 bases; unmatched junction nucleotides: 6. Germline V gene lookup returns CDR1 SGHRS and CDR2 YFSETQ. There are 15 residues in the CDR3. The data were produced by immunoSEQ multiplex PCR, yet TCRdb's version contains in-frame clones alone and is incomplete. There are about 250,000 clones in the sample; around 91% occur only once, and around 1.9% lies in the top ten. Sequencing used peripheral blood. V usage is TRBV5-1 and J usage is TRBJ2-1; 7 nucleotides match TRBD2. The TCR originated in a woman aged 60-70 years with COVID-19, enrolled during active disease. CDR3 protein: CASSLRSSGDNEQFF. The DNA of the CDR3 is TGCGCCAGCAGCTTGAGGTCTAGCGGAGACAATGAGCAGTTCTTC.